Listed below are T cell receptor beta chains from one sample, sequenced in a study of beta chain features in type 1 diabetes. Clones were sequenced by immunoSEQ multiplex PCR, and TCRdb holds only the in-frame ones, with some missing. This repertoire shows fewer than 500,000 clones, roughly 13% found once; its top ten account for roughly 0.038%. The source material was naive CD4+ T cells from blood. The source of these receptors is a man younger than 45 in good health. Both conserved end residues are part of each CDR3. Each record gives: clone size, CDR3 length, D gene, V gene, J gene, CDR3 protein, CDR3 DNA. The D gene is left open where the match is weak. Only some rows state a clone size, as once, few, many or a class for expanded clones.

>few|15|TRBD2|TRBV19|TRBJ2-1
CASRQSGGLYNEQFF
TGTGCCAGTAGACAGAGCGGGGGGCTCTACAATGAGCAGTTCTTC
>few|13|NA|TRBV30|TRBJ2-1
CACPMGLYNEQFF
TGTGCCTGCCCCATGGGGCTTTACAATGAGCAGTTCTTC
>NA|14|TRBD2|TRBV5-4|TRBJ2-3
CASSLYGGLNTQYF
TGTGCCAGCAGCTTGTACGGGGGGTTGAATACGCAGTATTTT
>NA|11|NA|TRBV20-1|TRBJ2-3
CRISTPDTQYF
TGCAGGATCTCGACCCCAGATACGCAGTATTTT
>few|11|NA|TRBV20-1|TRBJ2-1
CSARPYNEQFF
TGCAGTGCTAGACCATACAATGAGCAGTTCTTC
>few|15|NA|TRBV4-1|TRBJ2-4
CASSPEQGTKNIQYF
TGCGCCAGCAGCCCAGAACAGGGAACCAAAAACATTCAGTACTTC
>NA|16|TRBD1|TRBV6-6|TRBJ2-7
CASSRTRQGGTYEQYF
TGTGCCAGCAGCCGAACCCGACAGGGGGGAACCTACGAGCAGTACTTC
>few|14|NA|TRBV6-5|TRBJ1-2
CASSYTRLNYGYTF
TGTGCCAGCAGTTACACTCGACTTAACTATGGCTACACCTTC
>NA|16|TRBD2|TRBV7-2|TRBJ2-1
CASSSLTSGGRNEQFF
TGTGCCAGCAGCTCACTAACTAGCGGGGGGCGGAATGAGCAGTTCTTC
>few|18|NA|TRBV5-6|TRBJ2-6
CASSFGQILNSGANVLTF
TGTGCCAGCAGCTTCGGGCAGATTCTCAACTCTGGGGCCAACGTCCTGACTTTC
>NA|16|TRBD2|TRBV5-6|TRBJ2-3
CASSLGLARRTDTQYF
TGTGCCAGCAGCTTGGGACTAGCGCGGAGAACAGATACGCAGTATTTT
>NA|16|TRBD1|TRBV18|TRBJ2-4
CASSPLGQGVQNIQYF
TGTGCCAGCTCACCGCTAGGACAGGGGGTACAAAACATTCAGTACTTC
>few|11|NA|TRBV30|TRBJ2-5
CAWSARETQYF
TGTGCCTGGAGTGCGAGGGAGACCCAGTACTTC
>NA|14|NA|TRBV5-1|TRBJ2-2
CASSWTANTGELFF
TGCGCCAGCAGCTGGACAGCGAACACCGGGGAGCTGTTTTTT
>NA|15|TRBD1|TRBV7-2|TRBJ1-5
CASSLAPGQNQPQHF
TGTGCCAGCAGCTTAGCGCCGGGACAGAATCAGCCCCAGCATTTT
>NA|12|NA|TRBV7-8|TRBJ2-2
CASSRGTGELFF
TGTGCCAGCAGCCGCGGCACCGGGGAGCTGTTTTTT
>NA|14|NA|TRBV2|TRBJ2-3
CASSDSSWTDTQYF
TGTGCCAGCAGTGATTCCTCATGGACAGATACGCAGTATTTT
>many|11|NA|TRBV29-1|TRBJ2-3
CSVASGDTQYF
TGCAGCGTTGCGAGTGGGGATACGCAGTATTTT
>many|12|TRBD2|TRBV29-1|TRBJ2-1
CSVGRGDNEQFF
TGCAGCGTTGGCCGGGGGGACAATGAGCAGTTCTTC
>NA|15|TRBD1|TRBV19|TRBJ2-5
CASSIAAGTGATQYF
TGTGCCAGTAGTATAGCCGCCGGGACAGGGGCGACCCAGTACTTC
>few|13|TRBD1|TRBV7-6|TRBJ2-2
CASNTGGTGELFF
TGTGCCAGCAATACAGGGGGCACCGGGGAGCTGTTTTTT
>NA|16|TRBD2|TRBV7-6|TRBJ2-3
CASSLVSGAGGDTQYF
TGTGCCAGCAGCTTAGTGTCTGGAGCGGGAGGAGATACGCAGTATTTT
>few|17|TRBD1|TRBV11-3|TRBJ2-1
CASSLRTGPLSYNEQFF
TGTGCCAGCAGCTTAAGGACAGGTCCCCTCTCCTACAATGAGCAGTTCTTC
>NA|13|TRBD2|TRBV29-1|TRBJ2-7
CSVKAGLAYEQYF
TGCAGCGTAAAAGCGGGGTTGGCCTACGAGCAGTACTTC
>few|16|TRBD2|TRBV4-3|TRBJ2-1
CASSQVPAGRSNEQFF
TGCGCCAGCAGCCAAGTTCCAGCGGGACGCTCCAATGAGCAGTTCTTC
>NA|14|TRBD1|TRBV4-1|TRBJ1-5
CASSLRQGDQPQHF
TGCGCCAGCAGCCTTCGACAGGGGGATCAGCCCCAGCATTTT
>once|12|NA|TRBV7-2|TRBJ2-7
CASSVTGAGASF
TGTGCCAGCAGCGTCACCGGGGCTGGGGCCAGCTTC
>NA|14|TRBD2|TRBV2|TRBJ2-1
CASSELEGRAEQFF
TGTGCCAGCAGTGAATTGGAAGGGAGGGCTGAGCAGTTCTTC
>NA|15|NA|TRBV29-1|TRBJ2-3
CSVEFVSQSTDTQYF
TGCAGCGTTGAATTTGTATCCCAGAGCACAGATACGCAGTATTTT
>NA|12|NA|TRBV6-6|TRBJ1-1
CASTRVNTEAFF
TGTGCCAGCACCAGGGTGAACACTGAAGCTTTCTTT
>few|16|TRBD2|TRBV30|TRBJ2-5
CAWSVGLAGAGETQYF
TGTGCCTGGAGTGTGGGGCTAGCGGGAGCTGGGGAGACCCAGTACTTC
>NA|12|NA|TRBV6-1|TRBJ1-2
CASNDAGYGYTF
TGTGCCAGCAACGACGCTGGCTATGGCTACACCTTC
>NA|13|TRBD1|TRBV11-3|TRBJ2-5
CASSGTGEETQYF
TGTGCCAGCAGCGGAACAGGGGAGGAGACCCAGTACTTC
>NA|15|NA|TRBV25-1|TRBJ2-4
CASSAGGSAKNIQYF
TGTGCCAGCAGTGCCGGAGGATCAGCCAAAAACATTCAGTACTTC
>NA|13|TRBD1|TRBV27|TRBJ1-2
CASSDRENYGYTF
TGTGCCAGCAGCGACAGGGAGAACTATGGCTACACCTTC
>few|12|NA|TRBV7-8|TRBJ2-1
CASSPRYNEQFF
TGTGCCAGCAGCCCACGATACAATGAGCAGTTCTTC
>few|13|NA|TRBV11-2|TRBJ2-3
CASRPSSTDTQYF
TGTGCCAGCAGACCGTCCAGCACAGATACGCAGTATTTT
>NA|13|NA|TRBV7-9|TRBJ2-7
CASSRRQVEWIQF
TGTGCCAGCAGCCGAAGACAGGTCGAGTGGATACAATTC
>NA|15|NA|TRBV7-2|TRBJ1-2
CASSPRAGRDYGYTF
TGTGCCAGCAGCCCTAGGGCAGGGCGGGACTATGGCTACACCTTC
>NA|15|TRBD2|TRBV7-2|TRBJ2-7
CATQPTSGGYYEQYF
TGTGCCACCCAGCCGACTAGCGGGGGTTACTACGAGCAGTACTTC
>NA|13|NA|TRBV5-6|TRBJ2-7
CASSLDGPYEQYF
TGTGCCAGCAGCTTGGACGGACCATACGAGCAGTACTTC
>NA|16|TRBD2|TRBV5-4|TRBJ2-2
CASSLTSGRVIGELFF
TGTGCCAGCAGCCTGACTAGCGGGAGAGTCATCGGGGAGCTGTTTTTT
>few|13|NA|TRBV6-5|TRBJ2-7
CASSYVRWSEQYF
TGTGCCAGCAGCTACGTCAGGTGGTCCGAGCAGTACTTC
>few|13|TRBD2|TRBV2|TRBJ2-4
CASRDSGGNIQYF
TGTGCCAGCAGGGATTCCGGGGGGAACATTCAGTACTTC
>NA|14|NA|TRBV29-1|TRBJ2-1
CSVVGRISYNEQFF
TGCAGCGTTGTAGGTCGGATCTCCTACAATGAGCAGTTCTTC
>few|11|NA|TRBV20-1|TRBJ2-3
CSASVGDTQYF
TGCAGTGCTAGTGTTGGAGATACGCAGTATTTT
>NA|15|NA|TRBV5-6|TRBJ1-6
CASSSGGRYNSPLHF
TGTGCCAGCAGCTCGGGGGGTCGGTATAATTCACCCCTCCACTTT
>NA|12|NA|TRBV7-9|TRBJ2-3
CASLRGGDTQYF
TGTGCCAGCCTAAGGGGGGGAGATACGCAGTATTTT
>few|12|TRBD1|TRBV5-1|TRBJ1-2
CASSLEDRVGTF
TGCGCCAGCAGCTTGGAAGACAGGGTGGGCACCTTC
>NA|15|NA|TRBV7-8|TRBJ2-5
CASSLGDPVVETQYF
TGTGCCAGCAGCTTAGGGGATCCGGTGGTGGAGACCCAGTACTTC
>NA|18|NA|TRBV5-6|TRBJ2-6
CASSFRQGAFHGANVLTF
TGTGCCAGCAGCTTTAGACAAGGCGCCTTTCATGGGGCCAACGTCCTGACTTTC
>few|15|NA|TRBV30|TRBJ2-2
CASPSAGRSGGELFF
TGTGCCTCGCCCTCGGCAGGGCGGTCGGGCGGGGAGCTGTTTTTT
>NA|15|NA|TRBV4-1|TRBJ2-1
CASSQTLEPLGEQFF
TGCGCCAGCAGCCAGACACTAGAGCCCTTGGGTGAGCAGTTCTTC
>few|14|TRBD2|TRBV7-2|TRBJ2-1
CASSAGLAFNEQFF
TGTGCCAGCAGCGCGGGACTAGCCTTCAATGAGCAGTTCTTC
>NA|16|TRBD1|TRBV6-5|TRBJ2-6
CASSSSGGSGANVLTF
TGTGCCAGCAGTTCGTCAGGGGGCTCTGGGGCCAACGTCCTGACTTTC